These 20 T cell receptor beta chains share one sample of origin, sequenced in a study of response to subunit inactivated influenza vaccine. In TCRdb, the RT-PCR reads were re-called with MiXCR into one record per CDR3 protein. The sample holds about half a million distinct CDR3 sequences, over 9.5% seen once. The material was PBMCs from blood, obtained 40 to 50 days after vaccination. The origin of the receptors is a man aged 50 to 60 who received an inactivated influenza vaccine.

This clonotype came up a few times. V is TRBV6-5 and J is TRBJ2-5; no definite D call. Germline CDR1 and CDR2: MNHEY and SVGAGI. V dropped 0 bases and J dropped 6 bases, with 8 bases sitting between them. CDR3 length: 13 amino acids. The CDR3, as DNA: TGTGCCAGCAGTTACTCGGATCTTAAGACCCAGTACTTC. Protein product: CASSYSDLKTQYF.

At least ten counts were recorded for this clonotype. CDR3 in DNA: TGCAGCGTTACAGGCCTGGGCACAGATACGCAGTATTTT. This encodes CSVTGLGTDTQYF. The J gene is TRBJ2-3, the V gene TRBV29-1; weak D call: TRBD1 (5 bases). Between the trimmed V and J ends, which lost 5 bases and 1 base, there was a span of 10 bases. Looked up from germline, CDR1 is SQVTM and CDR2 is ANQGSEA. CDR3 size: 13 residues.

This clonotype appeared many times. The chain joins TRBV20-1 to TRBJ2-6, with D possibly matching TRBD1 (5 bases). V gave up 6 bases and J gave up 0 bases, with 15 bases separating them. Germline V gene sequence: CDR1 DFQATT, CDR2 SNEGSKA (reference sequence). The CDR3 contains 16 residues. CDR3 bases: TGCAGTGCCAGCCCAGGGCCTCCCTCTGGGGCCAACGTCCTGACTTTC. Protein product: CSASPGPPSGANVLTF.

This chain connects TRBV12-3 or TRBV12-4 to TRBJ2-1; TRBD1 matches at 7 bases. The junction had 6 bases not matched to a gene; V was cut back by 6 bases and J by 4 bases. The CDR3 runs to 14 residues. CDR3 sequence reads: CASSHSQGYNEQFF. CDR3 DNA: TGTGCCAGCAGCCATTCACAGGGGTACAATGAGCAGTTCTTC.

The CDR3 DNA is TGTGCCAGCAGAAATATCGCTGGGGCCAACGTCCTGACTTTC. It encodes CASRNIAGANVLTF. V usage is TRBV6-1 and J usage is TRBJ2-6; D not certain. V was trimmed by 6 bases and J by 2 bases, leaving 8 bases between them. Germline CDR1 reads MNHNS; CDR2 reads SASEGT. This CDR3 has 14 amino acids.

The chain joins TRBV7-9 to TRBJ2-3, with D possibly matching TRBD2 (6 bases). V shed 7 bases and J shed 0 bases, with 14 bases lying between them. This CDR3 is built from 15 residues. Germline V lookup: CDR1 SEHNR, CDR2 FQNEAQ (reference sequence). The CDR3 DNA sequence: TGTGCCAGCACCTCGGGAGCGACTAGCACAGATACGCAGTATTTT. Its protein product is CASTSGATSTDTQYF.

This clonotype was detected ten times or more. The chain employs TRBV28 and TRBJ1-3; TRBD1 is a possible D gene (5 bases). V dropped 6 bases and J dropped 0 bases, with 6 bases sitting between them. The CDR3 contains 13 residues. The germline CDR1 and CDR2 sequences are MDHEN and SYDVKM. The CDR3 region has the DNA TGTGCCAGCAGCACAGGCTCTGGAAACACCATATATTTT. Amino acid sequence: CASSTGSGNTIYF.

This chain uses TRBV7-2 with TRBJ2-7; D might be TRBD1 (5 bases). The germline V gene encodes CDR1 SGHTA and CDR2 FQGNSA. V was shortened by 6 bases and J by 9 bases, with 18 bases between the two germline ends. CDR3 length: 13 amino acids. The DNA for the CDR3 is TGTGCCAGCAGTAATGAATTTTCAGGGTCGCAGTACTTC. It specifies CASSNEFSGSQYF. Filled out from reference TRBV7-2 and TRBJ2-7, the complete variable domain reads GAGVSQSPSNKVTEKGKDVELRCDPISGHTALYWYRQSLGQGLEFLIYFQGNSAPDKSGLPSDRFSAERTGGSVSTLTIQRTQQEDSAVYLCASSNEFSGSQYFGPGTRLTVT.

The J gene is TRBJ2-7, the V gene TRBV5-1, with D perhaps matching TRBD1 (6 bases). In germline, CDR1 is SGHRS, CDR2 YFSETQ. The CDR3 is made up of 13 amino acids. V lost 2 bases and J 3 bases, leaving 9 bases between the germline ends. The CDR3 spells CASSFETGYEQYF. The CDR3 DNA is TGCGCCAGCAGCTTCGAGACAGGCTACGAGCAGTACTTC.

The rearrangement uses TRBV6-5 and TRBJ2-1; 11 bases map to TRBD1. The CDR3 is made up of 18 amino acids. Germline V gene sequence: CDR1 MNHEY, CDR2 SVGAGI. Germline trimming cut 5 bases from V and 2 bases from J; bases unmatched to any gene: 11. CDR3 coding DNA: TGTGCCAGCAGTACTTCCTTCCCGGGACAGGGGGCCTACAATGAGCAGTTCTTC. Translated, it gives CASSTSFPGQGAYNEQFF.

V is TRBV5-6 and J is TRBJ2-5; 8 bases fit TRBD2. V dropped 3 bases and J dropped 4; count of bases not matched to a gene: 14. Germline CDR1 reads SGHDT; CDR2 reads YYEEEE. The CDR3 extends over 17 amino acids. In DNA form, the CDR3 reads TGTGCCAGCAGCTGGGACCCCATGGCGGGGGGTCGAGAGACCCAGTACTTC. Translation gives CASSWDPMAGGRETQYF.

Only a few counts were recorded for this clonotype. The V call is TRBV6-2 or TRBV6-3, the J call TRBJ2-1, with TRBD1 matching 8 bases. Trimming cost V 8 bases and J 3 bases; bases outside gene matches: 6. The CDR3 length is 14 residues. CDR1 is MNHEY, CDR2 SVGEGT, per germline. The CDR3 reads CASCRTGYYNEQFF. Written as DNA, the CDR3 is TGTGCCAGCTGCCGGACAGGGTACTACAATGAGCAGTTCTTC.

This clonotype was observed many times. The chain joins TRBV5-1 to TRBJ2-1, with unresolved D. V was trimmed by 1 base and J by 2 bases, leaving 7 bases between them. The germline V gene encodes CDR1 SGHRS and CDR2 YFSETQ. This CDR3 is 14 amino acids long. The CDR3 nucleotides are TGCGCCAGCAGCTTGACGGGCACCTACAATGAGCAGTTCTTC. Encoded protein: CASSLTGTYNEQFF.

This chain joins TRBV20-1 and TRBJ2-2; no definite D call. Germline V lookup: CDR1 DFQATT, CDR2 SNEGSKA (reference sequence). This CDR3 has 15 amino acids. V lost 6 bases to trimming and J lost 3 bases, with 17 bases between them. The DNA of the CDR3 is TGCAGTGCCCGCATCTCCGGGCTGGACACCGGGGAGCTGTTTTTT. As protein: CSARISGLDTGELFF.

This clonotype was seen at least ten times. The rearrangement uses TRBV12-3 or TRBV12-4 and TRBJ1-1, with D possibly TRBD1 on 5 matching bases. Between the trimmed V and J ends, which lost 5 bases and 7 bases, there was a span of 26 bases. The CDR3 is 17 residues long. This chain's CDR3 is CASSPTKFNGGGGEAFF. The CDR3 DNA follows: TGTGCCAGCAGTCCAACCAAATTTAACGGGGGTGGGGGTGAAGCTTTCTTT.

V and J are TRBV27 and TRBJ2-1, with D tentatively TRBD2 (5 bases). This CDR3 region has 15 residues. Germline CDR1 is MNHEY and CDR2 is SMNVEV (reference sequence). V was pared by 6 bases and J by 3 bases, with 15 bases between. The CDR3 region is CASSLRGINYNEQFF. DNA of the CDR3: TGTGCCAGCAGCCTCCGGGGTATCAACTACAATGAGCAGTTCTTC.

This clonotype turned up a few times. The chain couples TRBV6-2 or TRBV6-3 to TRBJ1-2; D not certain. Germline V gene lookup returns CDR1 MNHEY and CDR2 SVGEGT. The CDR3 totals 13 residues. The V end was cut by 6 bases, the J end by 4 bases, with 12 bases between. The CDR3 sequence is CASSQTGPYGYTF. The CDR3 DNA reads TGTGCCAGCAGCCAGACCGGACCCTATGGCTACACCTTC.

This clonotype appeared many times. The rearrangement uses TRBV20-1 and TRBJ2-2; D is uncertain. V lost 4 bases and J 7 bases, leaving 10 bases between the germline ends. The CDR3 spans 12 residues. The V gene's germline CDR1 is DFQATT and CDR2 SNEGSKA (reference sequence). The CDR3 nucleotides read TGCAGTGCTATAGTTTTGAGCGGGGAGCTGTTTTTT. Amino acids: CSAIVLSGELFF.

The rearrangement joins TRBV20-1 to TRBJ2-1, with 10 bases matching TRBD2. The CDR3 has 13 residues. Trimming took 6 bases from V and 5 from J; bases not matched to a gene: 4. The germline V gene encodes CDR1 DFQATT and CDR2 SNEGSKA (reference sequence). The CDR3 here is CSAGTSVNNEQFF. The CDR3 DNA reads TGCAGTGCCGGGACTAGCGTAAACAATGAGCAGTTCTTC.

This clonotype was seen repeatedly, ten times or more. The V call is TRBV25-1, the J call TRBJ2-5; D uncertain. Trimming left V 4 bases short and J 4 bases short, with 4 bases between. In germline, CDR1 is MGHDK, CDR2 SYGVNS. The CDR3 extends over 11 amino acids. CDR3 sequence (DNA): TGTGCCAGCAGTGTTACAGAGACCCAGTACTTC. Translated: CASSVTETQYF.